Presented here are 32 T cell receptor beta chains from one specimen sequenced in a study of brain T cells in children with intractable seizures. Here immunoSEQ multiplex PCR was the method, and the copy in TCRdb shows in-frame clones only, minus some. The data contain more than 40,000 clones, around 90% of them singletons. Sample: peripheral blood, taken at surgery. All receptors come from a girl aged 2 to 10 with tuberous sclerosis and intractable seizures.

The rearrangement uses TRBV4-2 and TRBJ2-3; D is uncertain. This CDR3 is 14 amino acids long. Trimming removed 1 base from V and 2 bases from J, with 7 bases in between. The germline CDR1 and CDR2 sequences are LGHNA and YNFKEQ. In nucleotides, the CDR3 is TGTGCCAGCAGCCAAGCTTGGTCCACAGATACGCAGTATTTT. Amino acid sequence: CASSQAWSTDTQYF.

The rearrangement links TRBV4-1 to TRBJ1-6; 7 bases match TRBD1. Per the germline V gene, CDR1 is MGHRA and CDR2 is YSYEKL. This CDR3 is 15 amino acids long. V shed 2 bases, J shed 7 bases, and the junction held 5 bases outside the gene matches. This CDR3 reads CASSQPTGDNSPLHF. In nucleotides, the CDR3 is TGCGCCAGCAGCCAACCTACAGGGGACAATTCACCCCTCCACTTT.

This sequence joins TRBV25-1 and TRBJ1-2, with D perhaps TRBD1 (5 bases). In germline, CDR1 is MGHDK, CDR2 SYGVNS. V lost 1 base, J lost 4 bases, and 10 bases lay in between. This CDR3 contains 14 residues. The CDR3 reads CASSELGTGYGYTF. The DNA of the CDR3 is TGTGCCAGCAGTGAATTGGGGACGGGCTATGGCTACACCTTC.

In DNA form, the CDR3 reads TGTGCCAGCAGGGCGGGACTTTACAATGAGCAGTTCTTC. It yields the protein CASRAGLYNEQFF. This chain joins TRBV6-5 and TRBJ2-1; tentatively, D is TRBD2 (6 bases). Trimming left V 6 bases short and J 4 bases short, with 10 bases between. From germline, CDR1 is MNHEY and CDR2 SVGAGI. This CDR3 is built from 13 residues.

The table lists this clone with a few counts. This CDR3 is CASSFQSGQGYTEAFF. The CDR3 DNA is TGTGCCAGCAGCTTCCAGTCGGGACAGGGATACACTGAAGCTTTCTTT. The chain carries TRBV7-2 and TRBJ1-1; the match to TRBD1 covers 9 bases. This CDR3 has 16 amino acids. The ends lost 3 bases at V and 3 bases at J; junction bases unmatched: 8. The germline CDR1 and CDR2 sequences are SGHTA and FQGNSA.

The chain joins TRBV6-5 to TRBJ2-7, with D perhaps matching TRBD2 (6 bases). V was trimmed by 6 bases and J by 6 bases, leaving 12 bases between them. This CDR3 has 12 amino acids. The germline V gene encodes CDR1 MNHEY and CDR2 SVGAGI. CDR3 coding DNA: TGTGCCAGCAGCCCATGGAGGGGCGAGCAGTACTTC. Translating it yields CASSPWRGEQYF.

This clone was observed once. The chain employs TRBV6-5 and TRBJ1-1, with TRBD1 as a possible D gene (6 bases). The CDR3 totals 13 residues. Germline CDR1 is MNHEY and CDR2 is SVGAGI. The V and J ends lost 8 bases and 0 bases respectively, with 10 bases between them. In DNA form, the CDR3 reads TGTGCCAGCCGGGACACTATGAACACTGAAGCTTTCTTT. This codes for CASRDTMNTEAFF.

The V and J genes are TRBV5-1 and TRBJ2-4; TRBD1 might be the D (5 bases). The germline V gene encodes CDR1 SGHRS and CDR2 YFSETQ. V lost 0 bases, J lost 4 bases, and 8 bases lay in between. The CDR3 extends over 14 amino acids. In nucleotides, the CDR3 is TGCGCCAGCAGCTTGGAGGGGAAAAAAAACATTCAGTACTTC. As protein: CASSLEGKKNIQYF.

This chain links TRBV15 with TRBJ1-5; D unresolved. CDR3 length: 14 residues. Germline CDR1 LNHNV, CDR2 YYDKDF (reference sequence). With 3 bases removed from V and 0 bases from J, the gap between germline ends came to 6 bases. The DNA of the CDR3 is TGTGCCACCAGCAGGGTCTATAGCAATCAGCCCCAGCATTTT. This codes for CATSRVYSNQPQHF.

The V call is TRBV7-9, the J call TRBJ2-5; 11 positions agree with TRBD2. There are 15 residues in the CDR3. Trimming at V came to 6 bases and at J to 3 bases, leaving 6 bases not matched to a gene. Germline CDR1 SEHNR, CDR2 FQNEAQ (reference sequence). This CDR3 is CASSLSGGAEETQYF. The CDR3 bases are TGTGCCAGCAGTCTTAGCGGGGGGGCCGAAGAGACCCAGTACTTC.

The chain has TRBV2 and TRBJ1-3; D may be TRBD1 (6 bases). This CDR3 region has 14 residues. With 10 bases removed from V and 4 bases from J, the gap between germline ends came to 17 bases. Germline CDR1 SNHLY, CDR2 FYNNEI. The CDR3 protein is CATLFRGLGNTIYF. CDR3 DNA sequence: TGTGCCACGCTTTTTCGGGGGCTCGGAAACACCATATATTTT.

This chain uses TRBV30 with TRBJ2-5, with 8 bases lining up with TRBD1. The V segment lost 5 bases and the J segment 5 bases; nucleotides outside the gene matches: 4. CDR1 is GTSNPN and CDR2 is SVGIG in the germline V gene (reference sequence). The CDR3 spans 12 residues. The CDR3: CAWAGGPETQYF. The CDR3 bases are TGTGCCTGGGCAGGGGGCCCCGAGACCCAGTACTTC.

The chain carries TRBV5-1 and TRBJ2-3, with D unresolved. The CDR3 is made up of 14 amino acids. CDR1 and CDR2 (germline): SGHRS, YFSETQ. V was clipped by 7 bases and J by 5 bases, with 17 bases between them. The CDR3 DNA reads as TGCGCCAGCGGCCTCGCAACGGCCGAAGATACGCAGTATTTT. Translation: CASGLATAEDTQYF.

The rearrangement joins TRBV11-2 to TRBJ1-6, with D unclear. V lost 0 bases, J lost 5 bases, and 2 bases lay in between. This CDR3 has 13 residues. Germline assignment: CDR1 SGHAT and CDR2 FQNNGV. CDR3 sequence (DNA): TGTGCCAGCAGCTTAGAGAATAATTCACCCCTCCACTTT. Encoded protein: CASSLENNSPLHF.

This chain connects TRBV7-7 to TRBJ1-5; D is ambiguous. Germline loops: CDR1 SSHAT, CDR2 FNYEAQ (reference sequence). The CDR3 has 14 residues. As DNA, the CDR3 is TGTGCTCTTACGGTTCGTTATAGCAATCAGCCCCAGCATTTT. It codes for CALTVRYSNQPQHF.

The rearrangement uses TRBV5-4 and TRBJ1-1; D remains ambiguous. CDR1 SGHNT and CDR2 YYREEE come from the germline V gene (reference sequence). The V gene lost 4 bases and the J gene lost 1 base, with 17 bases spanning the gap. The CDR3 is 16 amino acids. CDR3 in DNA: TGTGCCAGCAGCCTATTCGAGGTGGCAGCGAACACTGAAGCTTTCTTT. Translated, it gives CASSLFEVAANTEAFF.

This clone showed up just once. The CDR3 is CASSLEAAGAGNTIYF. CDR3 nucleotides: TGTGCCAGCAGCTTAGAGGCGGCAGGGGCTGGAAACACCATATATTTT. J is TRBJ1-3 and V is TRBV11-2; maybe TRBD1 (6 bases). Trimming took 0 bases from V and 2 from J, leaving 11 bases between them. The CDR3 runs 16 residues. The V gene's germline CDR1 is SGHAT and CDR2 FQNNGV.

The chain is built from TRBV5-4 and TRBJ1-1; perhaps TRBD1 as D (6 bases). V lost 1 base and J lost 7, with 8 bases in between. Germline V gene sequence: CDR1 SGHNT, CDR2 YYREEE (reference sequence). The CDR3 runs to 12 residues. DNA for the CDR3: TGTGCCAGCAGCTTGACAGGGAGTGAAGCTTTCTTT. Translating it yields CASSLTGSEAFF. Complete variable domain (other parts from reference TRBV5-4 and TRBJ1-1): ETGVTQSPTHLIKTRGQQVTLRCSSQSGHNTVSWYQQALGQGPQFIFQYYREEENGRGNFPPRFSGLQFPNYSSELNVNALELDDSALYLCASSLTGSEAFFGQGTRLTVV.

There are a few counts of this clone. The V and J genes are TRBV29-1 and TRBJ1-2; D ambiguous. Germline-derived CDR1 and CDR2 are SQVTM and ANQGSEA. V lost 0 bases and J lost 7, with 12 bases in between. The length of the CDR3 is 13 residues. CDR3 sequence reads: CSVEDRSPGGYTF. The CDR3 DNA follows: TGCAGCGTTGAAGATCGCTCCCCGGGTGGCTACACCTTC.

The rearrangement joins TRBV24-1 to TRBJ2-5, with TRBD2 as a possible D gene (5 bases). The germline V gene has CDR1 KGHDR and CDR2 SFDVKD. V shed 4 bases and J shed 7 bases, with 9 bases lying between them. This CDR3 has 12 amino acids. Written as DNA, the CDR3 is TGTGCCACCAGTGACCGTACTAGGACCCAGTACTTC. This gives the protein CATSDRTRTQYF.

This chain links TRBV11-3 with TRBJ2-1; D unresolved. CDR3 length equals 13 residues. V dropped 3 bases and J dropped 8 bases, with 11 bases sitting between them. Germline V gene sequence: CDR1 SGHNT, CDR2 YENEEA. This CDR3 is CASSLHLTYEQFF. CDR3 in DNA: TGTGCCAGCAGCTTGCATTTGACCTATGAGCAGTTCTTC.

The V gene is TRBV7-2, the J gene TRBJ2-3, with D hard to call. Trimming removed 4 bases at V and 2 bases at J, with 16 bases between. The CDR3 extends over 16 amino acids. CDR1 and CDR2 from the germline V gene are SGHTA and FQGNSA. CDR3 in DNA: TGTGCCAGCAGCTCCGACCCCGGGTTGTTCACAGATACGCAGTATTTT. It translates to CASSSDPGLFTDTQYF.

The chain links TRBV6-5 to TRBJ1-1; D gene uncertain. CDR1 and CDR2 (germline): MNHEY, SVGAGI. The V and J ends lost 8 bases and 3 bases respectively, with 13 bases between them. CDR3 length: 13 amino acids. CDR3 nucleotides: TGTGCCAGCGTTCAGGCACGGGACACTGAAGCTTTCTTT. The encoded protein is CASVQARDTEAFF.

The genes are TRBV18 and TRBJ2-5; D possibly matches TRBD1 or TRBD2 (5 bases each). V was shortened by 0 bases and J by 7 bases, with 18 bases between the two germline ends. Per the germline V gene, CDR1 is KGHSH and CDR2 is LQKENI. The CDR3 extends over 16 amino acids. DNA of the CDR3: TGTGCCAGCTCACCACCGGGACCGCCGCCGGTGGGGACCCAGTACTTC. Its protein product is CASSPPGPPPVGTQYF.

A single count supports this clone. This chain joins TRBV6-2 or TRBV6-3 and TRBJ1-5, with D possibly TRBD1 on 6 matching bases. Between the trimmed V and J ends, which lost 2 bases and 0 bases, there was a span of 17 bases. Germline V lookup: CDR1 MNHEY, CDR2 SVGEGT. The CDR3 has 18 amino acids. The CDR3 sequence is CASSYTSARGHSNQPQHF. DNA for the CDR3: TGTGCCAGCAGTTACACCTCCGCCAGGGGCCATAGCAATCAGCCCCAGCATTTT.

This clone was counted between two and nine times. This rearrangement joins TRBV6-5 to TRBJ1-1; perhaps TRBD1 as D (5 bases). CDR3 length: 15 amino acids. The V gene lost 2 bases and the J gene lost 4 bases, with 14 bases spanning the gap. Per germline, CDR1 MNHEY and CDR2 SVGAGI. The CDR3 region is CASSYEGRIATEAFF. The CDR3 nucleotides read TGTGCCAGCAGTTACGAGGGACGAATAGCCACTGAAGCTTTCTTT.

The V and J genes are TRBV3-1 (or the pseudogene TRBV3-2) and TRBJ2-3; D possibly uses TRBD1 or TRBD2 (5 bases each). The germline V and J ends were trimmed by 4 bases and 0 bases, with 14 bases remaining between them. The CDR3 has 16 residues. The germline gives CDR1 LGHDT, CDR2 YNNKEL (reference sequence). The CDR3 DNA follows: TGTGCCAGCAGCCCCGCGTATGAGGGGAGCACAGATACGCAGTATTTT. It specifies CASSPAYEGSTDTQYF.

V gene TRBV4-1 combines with J gene TRBJ1-5; unclear D gene. CDR1 and CDR2 (germline): MGHRA, YSYEKL. The CDR3 contains 14 residues. The V and J ends lost 4 bases and 6 bases respectively, with 13 bases between them. CDR3 protein: CASSLNSLSQPQHF. The CDR3 nucleotides are TGCGCCAGCAGCCTGAACAGTCTTAGTCAGCCCCAGCATTTT.

The V call is TRBV14, the J call TRBJ1-1, with TRBD1 as a possible D gene (6 bases). This CDR3 spans 17 amino acids. Germline assignment: CDR1 SGHDN and CDR2 FVKESK. V was cut by 1 base and J by 1 base, with 16 bases left in between. CDR3 in amino acids: CASSQGGGPKRNTEAFF. The CDR3 DNA reads TGTGCCAGCAGCCAAGGAGGGGGTCCGAAGAGGAACACTGAAGCTTTCTTT.

The chain recombines TRBV6-5 with TRBJ1-4; 8 bases agree with TRBD1. This CDR3 spans 16 amino acids. Germline CDR1 is MNHEY and CDR2 is SVGAGI. V lost 2 bases, J lost 8 bases, and 10 bases stayed unmatched. This chain's CDR3 is CASSYSTARGREKLFF. DNA for the CDR3: TGTGCCAGCAGTTACAGCACTGCCAGGGGGCGGGAAAAACTGTTTTTT.

The chain combines TRBV10-1 with TRBJ2-5, with D perhaps TRBD1 (6 bases). V was shortened by 6 bases and J by 1 base, with 15 bases between the two germline ends. Germline CDR1 reads WNHNN; CDR2 reads SYGVQD (reference sequence). This CDR3 spans 15 amino acids. CDR3 sequence: CASSQGWRSQETQYF. In nucleotides, the CDR3 is TGCGCCAGCAGCCAGGGGTGGAGGTCCCAAGAGACCCAGTACTTC.

The chain uses TRBV2 and TRBJ1-1; 8 nucleotides align to TRBD1. Germline lookup yields CDR1 SNHLY and CDR2 FYNNEI. The length of the CDR3 is 15 residues. The V gene end was trimmed by 7 bases and the J gene end by 5 bases; junction bases not matched to a gene: 12. The CDR3 DNA follows: TGTGCCAGCAAGGGTGATTACAGGGGGAGAACTGAAGCTTTCTTT. It is translated as CASKGDYRGRTEAFF.